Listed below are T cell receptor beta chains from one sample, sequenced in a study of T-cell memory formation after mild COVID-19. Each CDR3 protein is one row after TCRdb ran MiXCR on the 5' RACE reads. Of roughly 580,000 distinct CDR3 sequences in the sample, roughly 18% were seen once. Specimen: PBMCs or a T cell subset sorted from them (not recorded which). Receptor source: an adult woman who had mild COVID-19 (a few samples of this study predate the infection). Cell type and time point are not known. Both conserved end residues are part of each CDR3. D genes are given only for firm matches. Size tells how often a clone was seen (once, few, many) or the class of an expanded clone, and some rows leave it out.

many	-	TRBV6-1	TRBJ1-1	CASSGRSMNTEAFF	TGTGCCAGCAGTGGTCGGAGCATGAACACTGAAGCTTTCTTT
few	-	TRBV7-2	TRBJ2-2	CASTRGEHTGELFF	TGTGCCAGCACCAGGGGGGAGCACACCGGGGAGCTGTTTTTT
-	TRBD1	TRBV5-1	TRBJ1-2	CASSLDRGRNYGYTF	TGCGCCAGCAGCCTGGACAGGGGGAGGAACTATGGCTACACCTTC
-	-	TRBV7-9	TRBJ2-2	CASNSAQGVTNTGELFF	TGTGCCAGCAATTCGGCTCAAGGAGTTACGAACACCGGGGAGCTGTTTTTT
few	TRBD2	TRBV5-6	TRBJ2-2	CASSGLLAGGNTGELFF	TGTGCCAGCAGCGGCCTACTAGCGGGAGGGAACACCGGGGAGCTGTTTTTT
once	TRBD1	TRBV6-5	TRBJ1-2	CASSYSRFSVRGLGYTF	TGTGCCAGCAGTTACTCGAGGTTTTCAGTCAGGGGGCTCGGCTACACCTTC
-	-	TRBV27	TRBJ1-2	CASSLSGSFKGYTF	TGTGCCAGCAGTTTATCGGGCAGCTTTAAAGGCTACACCTTC
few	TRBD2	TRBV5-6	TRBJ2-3	CASSLDGTSGFTDTQYF	TGTGCCAGCAGCTTGGATGGGACTAGCGGATTCACAGATACGCAGTATTTT
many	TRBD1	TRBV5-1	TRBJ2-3	CASSSGQVLGTDTQYF	TGCGCCAGCAGCTCGGGACAGGTGCTAGGGACAGATACGCAGTATTTT
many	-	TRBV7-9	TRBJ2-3	CASSFGFTDTQYF	TGTGCCAGCAGCTTTGGGTTCACAGATACGCAGTATTTT
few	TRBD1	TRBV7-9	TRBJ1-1	CASSLKGTGTDEAFF	TGTGCCAGCAGCTTAAAGGGGACCGGGACAGATGAAGCTTTCTTT
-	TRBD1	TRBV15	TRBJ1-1	CATSRPLGRGTGGPGTEAFF	TGTGCCACCAGCAGACCTCTTGGGCGCGGGACAGGGGGACCAGGAACTGAAGCTTTCTTT
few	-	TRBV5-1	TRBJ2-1	CASSLSAGNEQFF	TGCGCCAGCAGCTTGTCGGCAGGCAATGAGCAGTTCTTC
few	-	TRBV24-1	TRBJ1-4	CATSDWRGMDEKLFF	TGTGCCACCAGTGATTGGAGGGGGATGGATGAAAAACTGTTTTTT
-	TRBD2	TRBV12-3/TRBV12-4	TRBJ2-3	CASSDPGGGAEDTQYF	TGTGCCAGCAGTGACCCCGGCGGGGGGGCTGAAGATACGCAGTATTTT
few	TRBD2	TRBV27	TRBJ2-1	CASSQNLGGYEQFF	TGTGCCAGCAGTCAGAACTTGGGGGGGTACGAGCAGTTCTTC
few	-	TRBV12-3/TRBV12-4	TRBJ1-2	CASTGQNYGYTF	TGTGCCAGCACGGGGCAGAACTATGGCTACACCTTC
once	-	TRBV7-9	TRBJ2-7	CASSSRDLHYEQYF	TGTGCCAGCAGCTCCCGGGACCTCCACTACGAGCAGTACTTC
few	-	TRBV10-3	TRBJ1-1	CAISESGAGAFF	TGTGCCATCAGTGAGTCGGGGGCAGGTGCTTTCTTT
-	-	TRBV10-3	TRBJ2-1	CAISDQVLQFF	TGTGCCATCAGTGATCAAGTGTTGCAGTTCTTC
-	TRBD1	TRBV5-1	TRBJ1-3	CASSQGQGEWSGNTIYF	TGCGCCAGCAGCCAGGGACAGGGGGAATGGTCTGGAAACACCATATATTTT
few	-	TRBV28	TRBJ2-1	CASRQGSGIYNEQFF	TGTGCCAGCAGACAGGGTTCCGGGATCTACAATGAGCAGTTCTTC
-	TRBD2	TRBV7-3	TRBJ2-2	CASSGTGTSGRAFDTGELFF	TGTGCCAGCAGCGGAACCGGGACTAGCGGGAGGGCCTTCGACACCGGGGAGCTGTTTTTT
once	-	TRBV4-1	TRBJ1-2	CASSHPGAALDGYTF	TGCGCCAGCAGCCACCCGGGGGCGGCGTTGGATGGCTACACCTTC
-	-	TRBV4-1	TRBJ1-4	CASSQDPPEATNEKLFF	TGCGCCAGCAGCCAAGATCCTCCAGAAGCAACTAATGAAAAACTGTTTTTT
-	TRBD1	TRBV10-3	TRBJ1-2	CAISESEGQGNYGYTF	TGTGCCATCAGTGAGTCCGAAGGACAGGGGAACTATGGCTACACCTTC
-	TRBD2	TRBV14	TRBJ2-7	CASSQRQGAGGLKQYF	TGTGCCAGCAGCCAACGCCAAGGAGCGGGGGGTCTTAAGCAGTACTTC
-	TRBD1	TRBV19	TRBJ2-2	CASIDRGLTGELFF	TGTGCCAGTATCGACAGGGGGCTGACCGGGGAGCTGTTTTTT
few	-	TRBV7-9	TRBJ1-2	CASSLEVPLDGYGYTF	TGTGCCAGCAGCTTAGAGGTACCTCTCGACGGCTATGGCTACACCTTC
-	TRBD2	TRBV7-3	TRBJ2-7	CASSPAGLAGVSEQYF	TGTGCCAGCAGCCCCGCCGGACTAGCGGGAGTATCCGAGCAGTACTTC
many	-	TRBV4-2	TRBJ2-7	CASSQDSGVYEQYF	TGTGCCAGCAGCCAAGACTCGGGGGTATACGAGCAGTACTTC
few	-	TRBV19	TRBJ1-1	CASTTTREVSAFF	TGTGCCAGTACCACGACCAGGGAAGTGAGCGCTTTCTTT
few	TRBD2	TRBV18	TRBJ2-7	CASSLGRAHEQYF	TGTGCCAGCTCACTGGGGAGGGCCCACGAGCAGTACTTC
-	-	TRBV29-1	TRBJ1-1	CSVAHGGTEAFF	TGCAGCGTCGCCCACGGTGGGACTGAAGCTTTCTTT
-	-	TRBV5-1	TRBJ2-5	CASGSGPQETQYF	TGCGCCAGTGGAAGTGGGCCCCAAGAGACCCAGTACTTC
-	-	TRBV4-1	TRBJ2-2	CASSPSGVGELFF	TGCGCCAGCAGTCCCTCCGGAGTCGGGGAGCTGTTTTTT